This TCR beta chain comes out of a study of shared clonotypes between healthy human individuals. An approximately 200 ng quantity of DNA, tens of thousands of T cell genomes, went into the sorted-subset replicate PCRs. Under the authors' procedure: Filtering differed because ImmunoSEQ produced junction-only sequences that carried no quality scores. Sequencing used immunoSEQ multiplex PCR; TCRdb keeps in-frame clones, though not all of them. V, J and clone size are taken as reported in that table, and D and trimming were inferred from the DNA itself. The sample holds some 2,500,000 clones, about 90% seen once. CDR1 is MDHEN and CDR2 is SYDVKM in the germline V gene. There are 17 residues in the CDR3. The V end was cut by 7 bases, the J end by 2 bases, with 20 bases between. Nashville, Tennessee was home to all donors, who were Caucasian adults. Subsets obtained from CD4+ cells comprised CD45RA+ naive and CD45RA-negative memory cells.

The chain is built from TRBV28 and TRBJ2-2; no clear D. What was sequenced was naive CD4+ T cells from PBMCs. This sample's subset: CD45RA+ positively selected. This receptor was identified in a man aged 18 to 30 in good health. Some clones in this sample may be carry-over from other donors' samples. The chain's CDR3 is CASIGPFGRGNTGELFF. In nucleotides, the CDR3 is TGTGCCAGCATCGGGCCTTTTGGGCGAGGTAACACCGGGGAGCTGTTTTTT. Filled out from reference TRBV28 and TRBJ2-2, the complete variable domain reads DVKVTQSSRYLVKRTGEKVFLECVQDMDHENMFWYRQDPGLGLRLIYFSYDVKMKEKGDIPEGYSVSREKKERFSLILESASTNQTSMYLCASIGPFGRGNTGELFFGEGSRLTVL.